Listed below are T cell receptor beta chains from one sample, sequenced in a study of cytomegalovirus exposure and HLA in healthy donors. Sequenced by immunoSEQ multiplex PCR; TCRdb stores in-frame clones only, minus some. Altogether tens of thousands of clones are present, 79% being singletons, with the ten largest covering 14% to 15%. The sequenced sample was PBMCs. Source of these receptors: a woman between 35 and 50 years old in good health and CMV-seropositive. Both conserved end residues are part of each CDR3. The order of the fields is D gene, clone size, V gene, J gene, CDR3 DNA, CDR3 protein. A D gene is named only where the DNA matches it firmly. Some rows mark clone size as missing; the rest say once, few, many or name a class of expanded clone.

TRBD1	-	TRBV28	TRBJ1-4	TGTGCCAGCAGCATCCCACAGGGGGCTAATGAAAAACTGTTTTTT	CASSIPQGANEKLFF
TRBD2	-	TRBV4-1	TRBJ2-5	TGCGCCAGCAGCCAAGACCCGCTAGCGGGAGGCCGAGAGACCCAGTACTTC	CASSQDPLAGGRETQYF
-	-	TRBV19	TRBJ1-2	TGTGCCAGTAGTTCCAGAGGCGGGGGCAGGGAAGGCTACACCTTC	CASSSRGGGREGYTF
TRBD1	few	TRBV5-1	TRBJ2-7	TGCGCCAGCAACCTGGCAGGGGGTGAGTCCGAGCAGTACTTC	CASNLAGGESEQYF
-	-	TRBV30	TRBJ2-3	TGTGCCTGGAGTTACGGGGGAACAGATACGCAGTATTTT	CAWSYGGTDTQYF
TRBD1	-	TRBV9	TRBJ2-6	TGTGCCAGCAGCGTTAGGACAGGGGGCGGTGGGGCCAACGTCCTGACTTTC	CASSVRTGGGGANVLTF
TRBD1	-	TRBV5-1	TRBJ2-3	TGCGCCAGTAAGGGACAGTCAGGCACAGATACGCAGTATTTT	CASKGQSGTDTQYF
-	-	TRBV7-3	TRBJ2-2	TGTGCCAGCAGCCTCGAGGCAGGGTGGACCGGGGAGCTGTTTTTT	CASSLEAGWTGELFF
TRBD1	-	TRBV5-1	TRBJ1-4	TGCGCCAGCAGCTTTGGACAGGGTAATGAAAAACTGTTTTTT	CASSFGQGNEKLFF
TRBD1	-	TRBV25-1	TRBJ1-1	TGTGCCAGCAGTGGTCCAGGGGGCGAGAACACTGAAGCTTTCTTT	CASSGPGGENTEAFF
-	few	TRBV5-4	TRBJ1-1	TGTGCCAGCAGCTTTGCGGGAGGGTGGAACAGCAAAACTGAAGCTTTCTTT	CASSFAGGWNSKTEAFF
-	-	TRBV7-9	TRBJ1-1	TGTGCCAGCAGCTTAGAACAGCTACTGAACACTGAAGCTTTCTTT	CASSLEQLLNTEAFF
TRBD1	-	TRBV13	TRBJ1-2	TGTGCCAGCAGCTCCCCGGACAGGCTTGGCTACACCTTC	CASSSPDRLGYTF
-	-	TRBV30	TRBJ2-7	TGTGCCTGGAGTGTACTAGGCGAGCAGTACTTC	CAWSVLGEQYF
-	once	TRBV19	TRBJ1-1	TGTGCCAGTAGTATATGGCGAGGGAACACTGAAGCTTTCTTT	CASSIWRGNTEAFF